This TCR beta chain is drawn from a study of Graves' ophthalmopathy and Graves' hyperthyroidism. Germline V gene data show CDR1 as MRHNA and CDR2 as SNTAGT. Trimming removed 0 bases from V and 7 bases from J; junction bases left unmatched: 8. This CDR3 region has 15 residues. The starting material, about 9.5 ml of fresh peripheral blood, provided the PBMCs. TCR beta CDR3 amplification used RNA transcripts. Second-round multiplex PCR came after first-round RT-PCR with HTBI primers. TCRdb reprocessed the multiplex PCR reads via MiXCR and lists one record per CDR3 protein. Among approximately 41,000 distinct CDR3 sequences listed, 52% were seen once.

Sequenced: peripheral blood. The source of this sequence is an adult man with Graves' ophthalmopathy. The gene calls are TRBV6-4 and TRBJ2-7, with TRBD2 matching 8 bases. The CDR3 nucleotides are TGTGCCAGCAGTGACTCGAGCGGGAGCACCGGGGAGCAGTACTTC. It specifies CASSDSSGSTGEQYF.